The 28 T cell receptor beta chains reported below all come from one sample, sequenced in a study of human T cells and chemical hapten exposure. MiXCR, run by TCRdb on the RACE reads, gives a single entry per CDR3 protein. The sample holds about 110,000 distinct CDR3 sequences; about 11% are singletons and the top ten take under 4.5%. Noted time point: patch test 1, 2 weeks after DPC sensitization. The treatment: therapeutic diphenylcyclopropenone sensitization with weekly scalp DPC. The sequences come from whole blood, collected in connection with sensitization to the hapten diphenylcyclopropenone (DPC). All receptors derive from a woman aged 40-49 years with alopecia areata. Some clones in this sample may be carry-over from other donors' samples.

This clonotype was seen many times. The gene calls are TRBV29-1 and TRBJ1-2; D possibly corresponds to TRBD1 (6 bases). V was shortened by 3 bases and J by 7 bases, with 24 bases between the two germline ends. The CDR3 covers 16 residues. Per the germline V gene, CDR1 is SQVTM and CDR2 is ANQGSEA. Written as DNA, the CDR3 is TGCAGCGTTGAGTCGGACAGTGCCTGGGGAAGTGGTGGCTACACCTTC. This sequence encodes CSVESDSAWGSGGYTF.

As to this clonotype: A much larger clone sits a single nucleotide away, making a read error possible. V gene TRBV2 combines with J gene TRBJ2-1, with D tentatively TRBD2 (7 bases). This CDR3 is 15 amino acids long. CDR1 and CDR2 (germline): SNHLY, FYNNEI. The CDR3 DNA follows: TGTGCCAGCAGGAAGGGGGGGAGCTCCTACAATGAGCAGTCCTTC. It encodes CASRKGGSSYNEQSF.

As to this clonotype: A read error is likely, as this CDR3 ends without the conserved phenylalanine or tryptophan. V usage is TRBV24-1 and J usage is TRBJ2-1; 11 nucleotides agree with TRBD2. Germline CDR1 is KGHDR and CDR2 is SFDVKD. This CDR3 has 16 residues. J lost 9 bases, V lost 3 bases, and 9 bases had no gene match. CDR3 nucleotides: TGTGCCACCAGTGATCATAGCGGGGGGGCCCCCGGTGAGCAGTTCATC. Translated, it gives CATSDHSGGAPGEQFI.

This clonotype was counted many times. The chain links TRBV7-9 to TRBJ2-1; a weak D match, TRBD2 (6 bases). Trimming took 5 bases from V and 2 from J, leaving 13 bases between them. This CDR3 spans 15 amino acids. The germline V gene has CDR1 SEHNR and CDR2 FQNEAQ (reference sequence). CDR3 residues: CASSLSLATYNEQFF. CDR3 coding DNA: TGTGCCAGCAGCCTTTCCCTAGCGACCTACAATGAGCAGTTCTTC.

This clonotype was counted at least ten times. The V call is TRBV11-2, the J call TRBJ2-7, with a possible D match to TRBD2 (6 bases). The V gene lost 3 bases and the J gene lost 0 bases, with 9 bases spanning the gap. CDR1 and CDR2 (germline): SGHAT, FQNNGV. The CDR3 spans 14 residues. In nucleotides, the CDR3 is TGTGCCAGCAGCTTGGGACTTGGCTCCTACGAGCAGTACTTC. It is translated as CASSLGLGSYEQYF.

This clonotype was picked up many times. CDR3 protein: CASSPEPGVGSPLHF. CDR3 nucleotides: TGTGCCAGCAGTCCCGAACCCGGGGTGGGCTCACCCCTCCACTTT. The V call is TRBV27, the J call TRBJ1-6; D remains unclear. V lost 5 bases and J lost 10, with 18 bases in between. This CDR3 is 15 amino acids long. The germline CDR1 and CDR2 sequences are MNHEY and SMNVEV (reference sequence).

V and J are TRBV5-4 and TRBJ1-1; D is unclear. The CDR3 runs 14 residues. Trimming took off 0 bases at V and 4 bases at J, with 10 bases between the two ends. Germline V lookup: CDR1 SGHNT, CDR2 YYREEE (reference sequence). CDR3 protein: CASSLAGVGTEAFF. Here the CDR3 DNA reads TGTGCCAGCAGCTTGGCGGGTGTCGGCACTGAAGCTTTCTTT.

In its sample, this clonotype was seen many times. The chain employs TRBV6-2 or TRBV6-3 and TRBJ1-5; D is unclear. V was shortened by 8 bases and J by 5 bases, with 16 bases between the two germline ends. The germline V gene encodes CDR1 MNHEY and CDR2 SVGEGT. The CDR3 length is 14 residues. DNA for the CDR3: TGTGCCAGCCAGCCGCCCGGGGAACATCAGCCCCAGCATTTT. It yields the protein CASQPPGEHQPQHF.

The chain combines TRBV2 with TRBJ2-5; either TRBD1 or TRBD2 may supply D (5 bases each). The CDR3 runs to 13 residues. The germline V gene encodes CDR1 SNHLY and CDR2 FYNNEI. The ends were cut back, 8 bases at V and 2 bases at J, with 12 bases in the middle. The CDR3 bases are TGTGCCAGCTCCCGGGACGTACAAGAGACCCAGTACTTC. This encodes CASSRDVQETQYF.

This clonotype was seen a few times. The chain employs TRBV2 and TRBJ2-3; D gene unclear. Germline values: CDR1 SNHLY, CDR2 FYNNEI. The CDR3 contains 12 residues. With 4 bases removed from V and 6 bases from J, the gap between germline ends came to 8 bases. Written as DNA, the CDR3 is TGTGCCAGCAGTGGTATCCCGGATACGCAGTATTTT. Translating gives CASSGIPDTQYF.

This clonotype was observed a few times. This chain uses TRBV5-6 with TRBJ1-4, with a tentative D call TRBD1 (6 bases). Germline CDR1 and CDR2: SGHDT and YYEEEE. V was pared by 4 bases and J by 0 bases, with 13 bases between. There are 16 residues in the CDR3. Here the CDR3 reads CASSLGHLATNEKLFF. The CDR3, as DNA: TGTGCCAGCAGCCTGGGACACCTAGCAACTAATGAAAAACTGTTTTTT.

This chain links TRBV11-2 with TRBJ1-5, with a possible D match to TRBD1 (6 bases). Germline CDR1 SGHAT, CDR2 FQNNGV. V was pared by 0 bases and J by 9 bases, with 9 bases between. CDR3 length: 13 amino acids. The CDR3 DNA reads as TGTGCCAGCAGCTTAGATTTGACAGGGCCCCAGCATTTT. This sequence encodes CASSLDLTGPQHF. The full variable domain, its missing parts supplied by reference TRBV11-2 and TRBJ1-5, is EAGVAQSPRYKIIEKRQSVAFWCNPISGHATLYWYQQILGQGPKLLIQFQNNGVVDDSQLPKDRFSAERLKGVDSTLKIQPAKLEDSAVYLCASSLDLTGPQHFGDGTRLSIL.

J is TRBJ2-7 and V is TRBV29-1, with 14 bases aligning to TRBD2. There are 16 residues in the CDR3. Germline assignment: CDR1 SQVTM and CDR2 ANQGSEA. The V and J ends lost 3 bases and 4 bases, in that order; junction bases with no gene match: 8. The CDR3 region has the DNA TGCAGCGTTGAGATAGGGACTAGCGGGAGAGGGTACGAGCAGTACTTC. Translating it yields CSVEIGTSGRGYEQYF.

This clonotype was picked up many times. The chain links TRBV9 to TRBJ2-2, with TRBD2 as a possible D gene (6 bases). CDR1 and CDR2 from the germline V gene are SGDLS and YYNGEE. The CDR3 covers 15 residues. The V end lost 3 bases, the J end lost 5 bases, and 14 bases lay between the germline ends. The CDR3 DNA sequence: TGTGCCAGCAGCGCGAGATCCGGGGGTACCGGGGAGCTGTTTTTT. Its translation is CASSARSGGTGELFF.

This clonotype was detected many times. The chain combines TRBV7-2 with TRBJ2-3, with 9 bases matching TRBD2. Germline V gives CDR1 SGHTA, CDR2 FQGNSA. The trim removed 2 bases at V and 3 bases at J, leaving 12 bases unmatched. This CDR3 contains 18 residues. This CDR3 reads CASSLKAGGGANTDTQYF. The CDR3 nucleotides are TGTGCCAGCAGCTTAAAGGCGGGCGGGGGGGCCAATACAGATACGCAGTATTTT.

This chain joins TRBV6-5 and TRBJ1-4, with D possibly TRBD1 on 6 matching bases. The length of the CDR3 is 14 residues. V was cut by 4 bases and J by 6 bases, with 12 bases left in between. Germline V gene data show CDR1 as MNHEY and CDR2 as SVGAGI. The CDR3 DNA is TGTGCCAGCAGTTTAAGGAGGGGGGATGAAAAACTGTTTTTT. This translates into CASSLRRGDEKLFF.

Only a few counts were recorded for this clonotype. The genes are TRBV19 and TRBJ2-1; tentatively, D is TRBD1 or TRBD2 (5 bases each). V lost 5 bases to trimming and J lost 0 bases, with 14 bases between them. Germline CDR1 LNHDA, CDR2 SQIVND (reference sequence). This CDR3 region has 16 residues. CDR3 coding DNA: TGTGCCAGTAGTGTGCTCGGGACCGCCTCCTACAATGAGCAGTTCTTC. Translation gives CASSVLGTASYNEQFF.

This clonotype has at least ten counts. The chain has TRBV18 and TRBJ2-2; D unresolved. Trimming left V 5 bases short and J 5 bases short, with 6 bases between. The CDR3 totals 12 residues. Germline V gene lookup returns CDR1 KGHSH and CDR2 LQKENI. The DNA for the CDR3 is TGTGCCAGCTCATCTTCAACCGGGGAGCTGTTTTTT. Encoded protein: CASSSSTGELFF.

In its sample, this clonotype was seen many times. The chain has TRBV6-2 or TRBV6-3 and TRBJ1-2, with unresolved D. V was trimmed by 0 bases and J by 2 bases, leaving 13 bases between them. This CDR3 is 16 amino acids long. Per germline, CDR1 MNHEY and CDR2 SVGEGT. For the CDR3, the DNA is TGTGCCAGCAGTTACTCGAGGTCTTCCTCCAACTATGGCTACACCTTC. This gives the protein CASSYSRSSSNYGYTF.

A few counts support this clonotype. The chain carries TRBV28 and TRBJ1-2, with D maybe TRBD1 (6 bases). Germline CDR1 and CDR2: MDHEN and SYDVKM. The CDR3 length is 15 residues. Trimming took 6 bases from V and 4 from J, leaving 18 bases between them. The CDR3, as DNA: TGTGCCAGCAGAGAGGGGGGCGCGGGTATCTATGGCTACACCTTC. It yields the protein CASREGGAGIYGYTF.

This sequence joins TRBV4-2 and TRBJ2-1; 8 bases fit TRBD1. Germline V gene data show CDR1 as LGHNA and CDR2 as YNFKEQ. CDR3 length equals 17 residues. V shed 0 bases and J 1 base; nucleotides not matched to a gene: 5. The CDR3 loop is CASSQDRQGSSYNEQFF. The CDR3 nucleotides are TGTGCCAGCAGCCAAGACCGACAGGGGTCTTCCTACAATGAGCAGTTCTTC.

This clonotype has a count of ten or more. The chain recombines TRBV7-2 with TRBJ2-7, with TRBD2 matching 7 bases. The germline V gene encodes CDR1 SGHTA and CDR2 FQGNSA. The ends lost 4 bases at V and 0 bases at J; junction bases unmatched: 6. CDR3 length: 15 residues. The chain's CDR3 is CASSSSGASSYEQYF. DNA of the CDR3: TGTGCCAGCAGCTCGAGCGGGGCAAGCTCCTACGAGCAGTACTTC. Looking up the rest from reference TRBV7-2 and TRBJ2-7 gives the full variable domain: GAGVSQSPSNKVTEKGKDVELRCDPISGHTALYWYRQSLGQGLEFLIYFQGNSAPDKSGLPSDRFSAERTGGSVSTLTIQRTQQEDSAVYLCASSSSGASSYEQYFGPGTRLTVT.

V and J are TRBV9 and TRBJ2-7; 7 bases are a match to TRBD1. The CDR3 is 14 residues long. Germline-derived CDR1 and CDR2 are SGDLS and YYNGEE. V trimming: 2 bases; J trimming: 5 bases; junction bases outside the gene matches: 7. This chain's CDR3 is CASSVELTGNEQYF. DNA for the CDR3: TGTGCCAGCAGCGTCGAACTGACAGGGAACGAGCAGTACTTC.

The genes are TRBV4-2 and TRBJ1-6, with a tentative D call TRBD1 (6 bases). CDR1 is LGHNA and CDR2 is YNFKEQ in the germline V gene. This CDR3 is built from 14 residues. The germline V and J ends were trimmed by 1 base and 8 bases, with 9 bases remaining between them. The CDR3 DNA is TGTGCCAGCAGCCAAGTTTCAGGGGATTCACCCCTCCACTTT. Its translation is CASSQVSGDSPLHF.

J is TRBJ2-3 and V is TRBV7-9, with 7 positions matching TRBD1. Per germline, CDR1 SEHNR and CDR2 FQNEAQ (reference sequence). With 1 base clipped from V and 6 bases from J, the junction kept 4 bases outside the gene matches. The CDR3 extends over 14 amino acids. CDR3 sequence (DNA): TGTGCCAGCAGCTTAGAGGGGGCGTCGGATACGCAGTATTTT. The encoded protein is CASSLEGASDTQYF.

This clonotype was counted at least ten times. DNA of the CDR3: TGTGCCAGCAGCCAAGATACGCGGCCGCCCGGAGGCAATGAGCAGTTCTTC. Translated, it gives CASSQDTRPPGGNEQFF. The chain couples TRBV4-2 to TRBJ2-1, with D perhaps TRBD2 (5 bases). V was clipped by 0 bases and J by 6 bases, with 18 bases between them. CDR1 is LGHNA, CDR2 YNFKEQ, per germline. This CDR3 is 17 amino acids long.

The CDR3 sequence: CASIGGASEAFF. In DNA form, the CDR3 reads TGTGCCAGCATCGGAGGGGCGTCTGAAGCTTTCTTT. This chain joins TRBV6-2 or TRBV6-3 and TRBJ1-1, with a possible D match to TRBD1 (5 bases). The germline V and J ends were trimmed by 7 bases and 6 bases, with 12 bases remaining between them. Per the germline V gene, CDR1 is MNHEY and CDR2 is SVGEGT. The CDR3 length is 12 residues.

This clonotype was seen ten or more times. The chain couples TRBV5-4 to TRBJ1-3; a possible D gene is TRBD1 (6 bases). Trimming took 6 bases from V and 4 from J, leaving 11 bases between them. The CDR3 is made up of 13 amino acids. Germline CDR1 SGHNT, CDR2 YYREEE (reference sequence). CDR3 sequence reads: CASTATGGNTIYF. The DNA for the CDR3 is TGTGCCAGCACCGCCACAGGGGGAAACACCATATATTTT.